One and the same sample provided the 15 T cell receptor beta chains below, sequenced in a study of OX40 agonist ivuxolimab in advanced cancers. This table comes from immunoSEQ multiplex PCR, and its TCRdb copy is limited to in-frame clones, with some not included. Of roughly 74,000 clones in the sample, around 94% were seen once. The material was CD4+ or CD8+ T cells sorted from blood, obtained in a trial of the OX40 agonist ivuxolimab. These receptor sequences come from an adult with an advanced solid tumor such as melanoma, head and neck, liver or kidney cancer.

The gene calls are TRBV5-1 and TRBJ2-7; D is undetermined. The CDR3 spans 12 residues. Germline-derived CDR1 and CDR2 are SGHRS and YFSETQ. The V end lost 1 base, the J end lost 5 bases, and 7 bases lay between the germline ends. The CDR3: CASSLRDDEQYF. The DNA of the CDR3 is TGCGCCAGCAGCTTGAGGGATGACGAGCAGTACTTC.

This chain uses TRBV6-1 with TRBJ2-3; 10 bases are shared with TRBD2. The CDR3 consists of 15 residues. J lost 4 bases, V lost 1 base, and 2 bases had no gene match. Germline CDR1 reads MNHNS; CDR2 reads SASEGT. CDR3 DNA: TGTGCCAGCAGTGAAGTAGCGGGGGGATCAGATACGCAGTATTTT. The encoded protein is CASSEVAGGSDTQYF.

The chain is built from TRBV5-4 and TRBJ2-5, with TRBD1 matching 7 bases. CDR3 length: 16 residues. The V and J ends lost 1 base and 5 bases, in that order; junction bases with no gene match: 11. Germline CDR1 reads SGHNT; CDR2 reads YYREEE (reference sequence). As DNA, the CDR3 is TGTGCCAGCAGCTTGTTGCAGGGGGTAGGGGTGGAGACCCAGTACTTC. Its protein product is CASSLLQGVGVETQYF.

DNA of the CDR3: TGTGCCAGCAGCTACGGTGTGAGCGGGAGGGCCAACGAGCAGTACTTC. It yields the protein CASSYGVSGRANEQYF. The chain employs TRBV27 and TRBJ2-7; 10 bases are a match to TRBD2. J was trimmed by 5 bases and V by 6 bases; bases with no gene match: 13. The CDR3 loop spans 16 amino acids. Germline CDR1 and CDR2: MNHEY and SMNVEV (reference sequence).

V usage is TRBV7-9 and J usage is TRBJ1-1; 7 bases agree with TRBD1. J was trimmed by 7 bases and V by 0 bases; bases with no gene match: 17. The germline V gene encodes CDR1 SEHNR and CDR2 FQNEAQ (reference sequence). The CDR3 is 18 amino acids. The CDR3 sequence is CASSLALIEGAGGNEAFF. The CDR3 DNA follows: TGTGCCAGCAGCTTAGCGTTAATTGAGGGGGCAGGGGGGAATGAAGCTTTCTTT.

The chain employs TRBV7-6 and TRBJ2-7; tentative D call: TRBD1 (6 bases). Germline-derived CDR1 and CDR2 are SGHVS and FNYEAQ. This CDR3 contains 13 residues. The V gene lost 1 base and the J gene lost 7 bases, with 11 bases spanning the gap. The CDR3 sequence is CASSLGGLGEQYF. The CDR3 nucleotides are TGTGCCAGCAGCTTAGGGGGGCTCGGGGAGCAGTACTTC. Together with reference TRBV7-6 and TRBJ2-7, the CDR3 gives the full variable domain: GAGVSQSPRYKVTKRGQDVALRCDPISGHVSLYWYRQALGQGPEFLTYFNYEAQQDKSGLPNDRFSAERPEGSISTLTIQRTEQRDSAMYRCASSLGGLGEQYFGPGTRLTVT.

The chain carries TRBV12-1 and TRBJ2-3; the table's D call, TRBD2, has no DNA check behind it. TRBV12-1 is tagged as a pseudogene. This CDR3 is built from 14 residues. The CDR3 sequence is CASSFAGNTDTQYF. For the CDR3, the DNA is TGTGCCAGCAGCTTTGCCGGGAACACAGATACGCAGTATTTT.

The chain is built from TRBV28 and TRBJ1-2; tentative D call: TRBD1 (6 bases). Germline V gene lookup returns CDR1 MDHEN and CDR2 SYDVKM. The CDR3 extends over 13 amino acids. Trimming removed 3 bases from V and 4 bases from J, with 9 bases in between. CDR3 in amino acids: CASSLGGPYGYTF. The CDR3, as DNA: TGTGCCAGCAGTTTGGGGGGCCCCTATGGCTACACCTTC.

V usage is TRBV9 and J usage is TRBJ2-7; D gene ambiguous. V gave up 0 bases and J gave up 6 bases, with 7 bases separating them. The CDR3 sequence is 12 residues long. Germline V gene data show CDR1 as SGDLS and CDR2 as YYNGEE. CDR3 in DNA: TGTGCCAGCAGCGTAGGGGATTCCGAGCAGTACTTC. Residues: CASSVGDSEQYF.

The CDR3 loop reads CASAIDRAAYEQYF. The DNA of the CDR3 is TGTGCCAGCGCCATCGACAGGGCCGCCTACGAGCAGTACTTC. This sequence joins TRBV28 and TRBJ2-7, with TRBD1 identical over 7 bases. J gave up 2 bases and V 8 bases, and 9 bases lay outside the gene matches. The CDR3 runs to 14 residues. Germline CDR1 and CDR2: MDHEN and SYDVKM.

A word on this clone: Other nucleotide sequences from this sample produce the same CDR3. V and J are TRBV27 and TRBJ2-7; the D is unclear. Deletions cut 4 bases from V and 0 bases from J, with 4 bases between. The CDR3 spans 12 residues. Germline V gene lookup returns CDR1 MNHEY and CDR2 SMNVEV (reference sequence). CDR3 bases: TGTGCCAGCAGTTCTAGCTCCTACGAGCAGTACTTC. Translating gives CASSSSSYEQYF.

The chain joins TRBV15 to TRBJ2-7, with 7 bases fitting TRBD1. With V trimmed by 1 base and J by 0 bases, 6 bases remained unmatched. There are 16 residues in the CDR3. Germline V lookup: CDR1 LNHNV, CDR2 YYDKDF (reference sequence). The CDR3 DNA follows: TGTGCCACCAGCAGAGGGGACAGCCTTAGCTCCTACGAGCAGTACTTC. Translated, it gives CATSRGDSLSSYEQYF. Variable domain in full (rest from reference TRBV15 and TRBJ2-7): DAMVIQNPRYQVTQFGKPVTLSCSQTLNHNVMYWYQQKSSQAPKLLFHYYDKDFNNEADTPDNFQSRRPNTSFCFLDIRSPGLGDTAMYLCATSRGDSLSSYEQYFGPGTRLTVT.

This chain connects TRBV5-1 to TRBJ2-3; 8 positions agree with TRBD2. Unmatched junction bases numbered 7, after V lost 1 base and J lost 3 bases. The CDR3 sequence is 16 residues long. Germline loops: CDR1 SGHRS, CDR2 YFSETQ. The CDR3 DNA is TGCGCCAGCAGCTTGTATGGGGGCGGGGGGACAGATACGCAGTATTTT. Protein: CASSLYGGGGTDTQYF.

V usage is TRBV27 and J usage is TRBJ2-3, with a tentative D call TRBD1 (5 bases). The germline CDR1 and CDR2 sequences are MNHEY and SMNVEV (reference sequence). The CDR3 is 17 residues long. Trimming shortened V by 3 bases and J by 4 bases, and 20 bases separated the two germline ends. The CDR3 region is CASSFFDSPITPDTQYF. CDR3 in DNA: TGTGCCAGCAGTTTCTTCGACAGCCCCATAACCCCAGATACGCAGTATTTT.

The chain recombines TRBV7-8 with TRBJ1-2; 9 bases fit TRBD1. Germline CDR1 is SGHVS and CDR2 is FQNEAQ. Trimming cost V 5 bases and J 8 bases; bases outside gene matches: 3. The CDR3 runs 12 residues. The CDR3 protein is CASSIGQGGYTF. The CDR3 DNA is TGTGCCAGCAGCATCGGACAGGGGGGCTACACCTTC.